This T cell receptor (beta chain) is from a study of metastatic and nonmetastatic thyroid tumors. At the level of the study: A comparison of repertoires was made across blood and tumor or nodule tissue from malignant and benign thyroid patients. The study's findings and limits: Malignant thyroid tumors reportedly had TCR beta diversity that was significantly higher than in benign nodules, in blood and tumor.

How the authors handled the data: Construction of a distant-metastasis classifier for papillary thyroid cancer relied on CDR3 differences across clinicopathological groups. Via MiXCR, TCRdb re-called the PCR reads. TCRdb's processing, not the authors', yielded these V and J calls. The sample yields 24,000 or so clones, less than 25% seen once. Not a single patient had been given any form of treatment at any point before undergoing thyroid surgery. The ends were cut back, 0 bases at V and 12 bases at J, with 12 bases in the middle. Germline loops: CDR1 SGHNT, CDR2 YENEEA. The CDR3 sequence is 13 residues long. This clone was observed at least ten times. Its antigen is not known.

This chain joins TRBV11-3 and TRBJ2-1, with D hard to call. The TCR sequence derives from a female donor with papillary thyroid cancer or a benign thyroid nodule (not recorded which). Some clones in this sample may be carry-over from other donors' samples. The sequenced material came from tumor tissue. CDR3 protein: CASSLDRTRGQFF. In nucleotides, the CDR3 is TGTGCCAGCAGCTTAGATCGGACCCGTGGGCAGTTCTTC.